This T cell receptor beta chain originates from a study of tumor-infiltrating lymphocytes in primary liver carcinoma. In the study overall: Patients of both sexes were 30 to 69 years old.

The CDR3 totals 14 residues. CDR1 is SGHAT, CDR2 FQNNGV, per germline. A primer in the constant region served to generate TCR beta cDNA from approximately 500 ng of total RNA. Generation of the TCR beta libraries relied on three nested multiplex PCR rounds using slightly modified ARM-PCR. Rounds one and two of PCR, each of roughly 10 cycles, were primed with TRBV1-TRBV30 forward primers and a C-beta reverse primer. A single record per CDR3 protein comes from TCRdb applying MiXCR to the multiplex PCR reads. Among some 320,000 distinct CDR3 sequences listed, less than 75% were seen once. Unsorted whole blood supplied the blood RNA, and germline DNA was isolated too. Chronic HBV infection affected patients, none of whom had received treatment. For this clonotype: Because it lacks the conserved phenylalanine or tryptophan at the end, this CDR3 is likely a read error.

The TCR originated in a man in his forties or fifties with primary liver carcinoma and hepatitis B virus infection. Sample: peripheral blood. This rearrangement joins TRBV11-2 to TRBJ2-3; TRBD1 might be the D (6 bases). CDR3 coding DNA: TGTGCCAGTAGCTTCCGGACAGTCACAGATACGCAGTATCTT. As protein: CASSFRTVTDTQYL.